This T cell receptor (beta chain) was sequenced during a study of T cell responses to AZD1222 COVID-19 vaccine. Using immunoSEQ multiplex PCR, the repertoire was profiled, and TCRdb retains in-frame clones only, with some absent. The sample contains some 170,000 clones, around 94% of which appear only once. Investigators merged groups given second doses at roughly 4 or roughly 12 weeks. The CDR3 totals 16 residues. Per germline, CDR1 SGHRS and CDR2 YFSETQ. Losses at the gene ends were 0 bases for V and 2 bases for J; bases not matched to a gene: 7. Remarks on this clone: The target antigen is unknown.

General observations from the study: Only a handful of AZD1222 recipients tested seropositive at baseline. Donors skewed white British and female; clonal diversity was possibly underestimated. None of the repertoires were sampled until the peak T cell response had passed.

The TCR sequence derives from an adult who received the AZD1222 COVID-19 vaccine. This chain connects TRBV5-1 to TRBJ2-7; 8 positions match TRBD2. The sample consisted of peripheral blood, taken 28 days after the second AZD1222 dose. The CDR3 DNA sequence: TGCGCCAGCAGCTTGGGACCGGGGGGGCGTCCCTACGAGCAGTACTTC. This sequence encodes CASSLGPGGRPYEQYF.